This T cell receptor (beta chain) comes out of a study of T-cell reconstitution after alpha-beta-depleted transplantation in children. Unique molecular identifiers were built into the TCRbeta library. MiXCR, applied by TCRdb to the PCR reads, yields one record per CDR3 protein. The sample carries over 300,000 distinct CDR3 sequences, 10% recorded once. In its sample, this clonotype was seen a few times. Germline trimming cut 2 bases from V and 4 bases from J; bases unmatched to any gene: 1. The CDR3 has 14 residues. Germline-derived CDR1 and CDR2 are ENHRY and SYGVKD. This sequence was found in a human donor who donated a stem cell graft to a child with acute lymphoblastic leukemia. Sequencing was performed on PBMCs from the stem cell graft donor, taken from the stem cell graft. V gene TRBV10-3 combines with J gene TRBJ1-3; TRBD1 aligns across 8 bases. CDR3 sequence: CAISEQGAGNTIYF. Here the CDR3 DNA reads TGTGCCATCAGTGAGCAGGGGGCCGGAAACACCATATATTTT.